What follows is one TCR beta chain and its context. The clone's antigen remains unknown. Within one base of it there is no much larger clone, and no base qualities were kept. Measured from the cysteine to the phenylalanine, the CDR3 is 14 residues long. Of the read, only the CDR3 DNA is kept; its 42 bases are in frame from base 1. Relative to germline, V is 7 bases shorter and J is 5 bases shorter, with 20 bases between their ends. CDR1 and CDR2, looked up from the germline V gene, are SQVTM and ANQGSEA. This entry comes from a study of shared clonotypes between healthy human individuals (dated by TCRdb to 2020 to 2021). Background for the entire study: The cohort included a few men and a couple of women between 18 and 49 years of age. To increase sequencing depth and limit assay-specific biases, different laboratories used diverse techniques to prepare libraries and sequence TCR repertoires. Between about 0.8 and 9.5 billion PBMCs per donor were obtained by leukapheresis. To estimate repertoire size and how much clonotype sharing occurs between individuals, the study deeply sequenced the blood TCR repertoires of five healthy adults. Beyond this particular receptor, the publication reports: The small number of donors limited the genetic and exposure-history diversity represented. Based on pairwise subsampling, the degree of clonotype sharing among donors was expected to be affected by sequencing depth. Sampling was limited to blood, and TCR repertoires in tissue likely differ from TCR repertoires in blood.

Donors were healthy HIV-negative adults with no recently reported acute infections or vaccinations. Only Caucasian adults living in Nashville, Tennessee, USA were represented among the donors. For unsorted samples, 96 million or so PBMCs were counted, and genomic DNA was extracted using the QIAamp DNA Blood Mini kit. Blood was collected by leukapheresis, and PBMCs were isolated by Ficoll-Histopaque density gradient centrifugation and then cryopreserved in liquid nitrogen vapor phase. Using the deep immunoSEQ assay, multiplex PCR amplified TCR CDR3 regions from genomic DNA. For each cell subset, the extracted genomic DNA was distributed evenly across all wells of several immunoSEQ 96-well plates, and each plate served as one replicate. For unsorted PBMC, each replicate PCR was loaded with approximately 0.3 ug genomic DNA, equivalent to roughly 31,000 T cell genomes. Ten immunoSEQ deep assay plates were used to sequence unsorted PBMC genomic DNA. Purified libraries were measured with a Qubit 3.0 fluorometer, size-checked on a Bioanalyzer 2100, and measured again with the KAPA Library Quantification kit. Every immunoSEQ 96-well plate was sequenced on a dedicated single-read 150-cycle Illumina NextSeq 550 flow cell. In the source study's methods: Because only junctional sequences without quality scores were contained in the immunoSEQ output, filtering matching that applied to full-length reads could not be performed. To assign V/J genes and CDR3, sequences were annotated against IMGT germline references using PyIR, a Python wrapper for IgBLAST v1.9. Any read was removed if the V/J assignment was weak (E-value above 1e-6), the CDR3 was missing, or the read contained stop codons, out-of-frame junctions, or ambiguous translated residues. V3J clonotypes were defined as sequences sharing the same inferred V gene, J gene, and CDR3 amino acid sequence. Percentage overlap between repertoires was calculated by dividing the number of shared unique clonotypes by the size of the smaller repertoire. Repertoire richness was assessed with RTK rarefaction, the Chao1 estimator, and Recon v2.1 estimates of unobserved clonotypes. In its TCRdb copy, this immuneACCESS table keeps in-frame sequences only and misses some clones. Where compared with another copy, unresolved V genes explain less than half of these, and the others have no known cause. D and trimming come from the DNA, and the V and J calls and clone size come from that table. The table for this sample lists 450,000 to 650,000 clones; just over 75% of them were counted only once. The ten largest make up 12% of the sample.

The sample consisted of PBMCs. The sequence came from a woman in her 40s in good health. Some clones in this sample may be carry-over from other donors' samples. The chain employs TRBV29-1 and TRBJ2-5; TRBD1 is a possible D gene, resting on 6 matching bases. The bases read TGCAGCGCCACACAGGGTTTGGGTGGGGAGACCCAGTACTTC. It codes for CSATQGLGGETQYF.